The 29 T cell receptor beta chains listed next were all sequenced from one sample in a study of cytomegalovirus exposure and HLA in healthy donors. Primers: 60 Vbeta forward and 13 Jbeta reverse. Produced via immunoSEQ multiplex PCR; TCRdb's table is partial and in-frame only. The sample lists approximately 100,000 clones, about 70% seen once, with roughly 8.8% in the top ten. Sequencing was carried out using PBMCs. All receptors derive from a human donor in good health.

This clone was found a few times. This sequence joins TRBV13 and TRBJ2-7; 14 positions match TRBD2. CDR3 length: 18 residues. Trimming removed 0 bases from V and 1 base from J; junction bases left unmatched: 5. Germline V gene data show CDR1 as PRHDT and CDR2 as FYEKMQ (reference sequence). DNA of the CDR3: TGTGCCAGCAGCTTAGGGCCCGGACTAGCGGGGGGATCCTACGAGCAGTACTTC. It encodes CASSLGPGLAGGSYEQYF. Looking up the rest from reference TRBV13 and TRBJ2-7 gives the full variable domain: AAGVIQSPRHLIKEKRETATLKCYPIPRHDTVYWYQQGPGQDPQFLISFYEKMQSDKGSIPDRFSAQQFSDYHSELNMSSLELGDSALYFCASSLGPGLAGGSYEQYFGPGTRLTVT.

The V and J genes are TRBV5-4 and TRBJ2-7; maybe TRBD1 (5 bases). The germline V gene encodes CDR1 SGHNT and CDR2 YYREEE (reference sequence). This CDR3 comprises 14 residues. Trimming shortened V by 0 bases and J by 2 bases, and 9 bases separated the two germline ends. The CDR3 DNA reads TGTGCCAGCAGCTTGGTAGGACAACCCTACGAGCAGTACTTC. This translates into CASSLVGQPYEQYF.

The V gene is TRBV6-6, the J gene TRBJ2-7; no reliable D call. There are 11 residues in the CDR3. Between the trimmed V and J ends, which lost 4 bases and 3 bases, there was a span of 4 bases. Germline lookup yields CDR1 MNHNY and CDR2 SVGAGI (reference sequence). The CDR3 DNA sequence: TGTGCCAGCAGTTCCCGCTACGAGCAGTACTTC. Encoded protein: CASSSRYEQYF.

The CDR3 protein is CASSLPSQETQYF. CDR3 bases: TGCGCCAGCAGCTTGCCCTCTCAAGAGACCCAGTACTTC. The rearrangement uses TRBV5-1 and TRBJ2-5, with D uncertain. Germline V gives CDR1 SGHRS, CDR2 YFSETQ. The V and J ends lost 1 base and 2 bases respectively, with 6 bases between them. CDR3 length: 13 amino acids. Complete variable domain (other parts from reference TRBV5-1 and TRBJ2-5): KAGVTQTPRYLIKTRGQQVTLSCSPISGHRSVSWYQQTPGQGLQFLFEYFSETQRNKGNFPGRFSGRQFSNSRSEMNVSTLELGDSALYLCASSLPSQETQYFGPGTRLLVL.

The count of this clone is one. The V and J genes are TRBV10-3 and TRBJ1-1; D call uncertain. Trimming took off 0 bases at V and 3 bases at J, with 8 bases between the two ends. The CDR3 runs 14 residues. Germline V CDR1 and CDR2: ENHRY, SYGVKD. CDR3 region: CAISESEGDTEAFF. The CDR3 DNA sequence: TGTGCCATCAGTGAGTCAGAGGGCGACACTGAAGCTTTCTTT.

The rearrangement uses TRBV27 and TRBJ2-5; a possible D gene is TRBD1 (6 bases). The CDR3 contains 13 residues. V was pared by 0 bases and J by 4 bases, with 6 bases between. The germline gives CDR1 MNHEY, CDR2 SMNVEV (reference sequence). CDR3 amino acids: CASSLSRGETQYF. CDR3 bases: TGTGCCAGCAGTTTATCCAGGGGAGAGACCCAGTACTTC.

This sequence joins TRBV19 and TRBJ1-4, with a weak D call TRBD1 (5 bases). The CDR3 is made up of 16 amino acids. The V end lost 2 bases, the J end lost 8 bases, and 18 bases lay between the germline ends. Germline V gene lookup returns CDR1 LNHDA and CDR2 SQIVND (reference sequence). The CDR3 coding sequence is TGTGCCAGTAGTATACGCCAGGGTGCGGGAAAAGAAAAACTGTTTTTT. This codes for CASSIRQGAGKEKLFF.

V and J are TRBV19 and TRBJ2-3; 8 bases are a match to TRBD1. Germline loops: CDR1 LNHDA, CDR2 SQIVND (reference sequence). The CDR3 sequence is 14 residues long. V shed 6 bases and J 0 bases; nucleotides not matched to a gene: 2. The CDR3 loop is CASRRTGSTDTQYF. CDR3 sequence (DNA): TGTGCCAGTAGGCGGACAGGGAGCACAGATACGCAGTATTTT.

CDR3 amino acids: CAISESSGNEKLFF. The CDR3 coding sequence is TGTGCCATCAGTGAGTCATCAGGGAATGAAAAACTGTTTTTT. This rearrangement joins TRBV10-3 to TRBJ1-4; tentatively, D is TRBD1 (5 bases). The CDR3 has 14 residues. V lost 0 bases, J lost 5 bases, and 7 bases lay in between. In germline, CDR1 is ENHRY, CDR2 SYGVKD.

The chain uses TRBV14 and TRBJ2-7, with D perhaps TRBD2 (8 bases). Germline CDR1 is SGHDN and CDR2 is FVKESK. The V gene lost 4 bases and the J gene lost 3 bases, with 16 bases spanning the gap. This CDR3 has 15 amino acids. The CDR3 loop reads CASSPGRGRVYEQYF. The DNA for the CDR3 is TGTGCCAGCAGCCCCGGGAGGGGGCGCGTCTACGAGCAGTACTTC.

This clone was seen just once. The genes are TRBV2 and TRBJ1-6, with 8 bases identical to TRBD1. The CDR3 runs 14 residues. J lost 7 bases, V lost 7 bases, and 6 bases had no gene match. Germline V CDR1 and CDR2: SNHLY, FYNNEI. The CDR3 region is CASMQGAQNSPLHF. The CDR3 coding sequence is TGTGCCAGCATGCAGGGGGCACAAAATTCACCCCTCCACTTT.

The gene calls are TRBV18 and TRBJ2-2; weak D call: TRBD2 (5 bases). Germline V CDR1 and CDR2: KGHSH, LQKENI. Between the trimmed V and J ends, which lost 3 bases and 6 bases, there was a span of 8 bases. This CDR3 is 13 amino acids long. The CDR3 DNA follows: TGTGCCAGCTCACCGAGGGTGGCCGGGGAGCTGTTTTTT. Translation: CASSPRVAGELFF.

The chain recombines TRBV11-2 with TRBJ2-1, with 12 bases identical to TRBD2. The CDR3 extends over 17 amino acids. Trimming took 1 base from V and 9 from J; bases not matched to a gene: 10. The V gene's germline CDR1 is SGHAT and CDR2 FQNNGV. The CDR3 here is CASSLALLAGGGGEQFF. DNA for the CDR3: TGTGCCAGCAGCTTAGCGTTGCTAGCGGGGGGGGGAGGTGAGCAGTTCTTC.

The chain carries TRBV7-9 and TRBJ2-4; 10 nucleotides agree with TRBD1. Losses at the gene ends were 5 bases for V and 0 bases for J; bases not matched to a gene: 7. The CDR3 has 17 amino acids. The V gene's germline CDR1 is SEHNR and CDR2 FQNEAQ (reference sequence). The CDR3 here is CASSVGQGVEAKNIQYF. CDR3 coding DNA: TGTGCCAGCAGCGTCGGACAGGGGGTGGAAGCCAAAAACATTCAGTACTTC.

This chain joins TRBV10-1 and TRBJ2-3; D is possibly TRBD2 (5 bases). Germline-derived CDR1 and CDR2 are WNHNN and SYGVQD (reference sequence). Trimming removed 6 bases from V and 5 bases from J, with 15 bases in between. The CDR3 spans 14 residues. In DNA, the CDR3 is TGCGCCAGCAGCCCCCGGGATCTTATAGATACGCAGTATTTT. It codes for CASSPRDLIDTQYF.

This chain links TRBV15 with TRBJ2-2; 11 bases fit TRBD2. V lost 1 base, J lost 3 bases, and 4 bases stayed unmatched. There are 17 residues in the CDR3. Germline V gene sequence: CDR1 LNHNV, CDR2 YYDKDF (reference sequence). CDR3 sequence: CATSRGGLAAYTGELFF. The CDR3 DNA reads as TGTGCCACCAGCAGAGGGGGACTAGCGGCCTACACCGGGGAGCTGTTTTTT.

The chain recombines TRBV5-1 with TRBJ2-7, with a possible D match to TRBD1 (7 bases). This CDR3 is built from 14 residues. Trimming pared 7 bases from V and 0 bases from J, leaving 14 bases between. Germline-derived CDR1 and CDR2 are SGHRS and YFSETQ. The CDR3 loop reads CASARQGLSYEQYF. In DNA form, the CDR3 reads TGCGCCAGCGCACGACAGGGACTCTCCTACGAGCAGTACTTC.

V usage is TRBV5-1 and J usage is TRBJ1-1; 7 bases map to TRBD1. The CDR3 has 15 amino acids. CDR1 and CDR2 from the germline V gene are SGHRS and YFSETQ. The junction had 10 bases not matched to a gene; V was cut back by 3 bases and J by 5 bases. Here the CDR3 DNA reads TGCGCCAGCAGCTCTAACGCACAGGGGACAACTGAAGCTTTCTTT. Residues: CASSSNAQGTTEAFF.

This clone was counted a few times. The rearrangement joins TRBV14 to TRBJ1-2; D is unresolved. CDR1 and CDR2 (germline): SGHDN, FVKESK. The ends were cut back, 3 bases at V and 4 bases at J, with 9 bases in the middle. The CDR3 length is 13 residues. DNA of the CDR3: TGTGCCAGCAGCCAGAACAGATTCTATGGCTACACCTTC. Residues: CASSQNRFYGYTF.

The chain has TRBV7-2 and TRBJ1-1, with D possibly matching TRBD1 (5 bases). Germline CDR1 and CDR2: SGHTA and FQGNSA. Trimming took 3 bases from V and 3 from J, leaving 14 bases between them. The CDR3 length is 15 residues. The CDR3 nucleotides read TGTGCCAGCAGCTTCTGGGCGGGGGGGGACACTGAAGCTTTCTTT. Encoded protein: CASSFWAGGDTEAFF.

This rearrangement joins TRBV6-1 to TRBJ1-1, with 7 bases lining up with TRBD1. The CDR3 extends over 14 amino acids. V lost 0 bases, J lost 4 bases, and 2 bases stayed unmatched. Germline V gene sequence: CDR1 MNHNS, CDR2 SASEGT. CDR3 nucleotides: TGTGCCAGCAGTGAAGCGGCAGGGGGCACTGAAGCTTTCTTT. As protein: CASSEAAGGTEAFF.

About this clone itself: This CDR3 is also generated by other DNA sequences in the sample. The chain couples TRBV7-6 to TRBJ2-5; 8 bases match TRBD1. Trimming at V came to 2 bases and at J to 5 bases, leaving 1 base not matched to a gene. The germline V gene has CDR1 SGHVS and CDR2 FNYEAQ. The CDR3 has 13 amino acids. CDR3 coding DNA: TGTGCCAGCAGCTTAAACAGGGGGGAGACCCAGTACTTC. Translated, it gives CASSLNRGETQYF. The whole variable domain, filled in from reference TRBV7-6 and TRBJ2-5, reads GAGVSQSPRYKVTKRGQDVALRCDPISGHVSLYWYRQALGQGPEFLTYFNYEAQQDKSGLPNDRFSAERPEGSISTLTIQRTEQRDSAMYRCASSLNRGETQYFGPGTRLLVL.

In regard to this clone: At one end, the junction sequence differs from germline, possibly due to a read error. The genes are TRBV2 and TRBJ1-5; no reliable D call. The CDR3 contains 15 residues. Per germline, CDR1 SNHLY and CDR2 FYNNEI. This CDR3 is CGSRLHTTSYQPQHF. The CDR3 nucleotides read TGTGGCAGCAGACTGCATACGACAAGTTATCAGCCCCAGCATTTT.

The CDR3 loop is CASSLGTGGRETQYF. Here the CDR3 DNA reads TGTGCCAGCAGCTTGGGGACAGGGGGCCGGGAGACCCAGTACTTC. The rearrangement links TRBV5-4 to TRBJ2-5; 11 nucleotides agree with TRBD1. Germline V gene lookup returns CDR1 SGHNT and CDR2 YYREEE (reference sequence). The CDR3 loop spans 15 amino acids. The ends lost 0 bases at V and 5 bases at J; junction bases unmatched: 3.

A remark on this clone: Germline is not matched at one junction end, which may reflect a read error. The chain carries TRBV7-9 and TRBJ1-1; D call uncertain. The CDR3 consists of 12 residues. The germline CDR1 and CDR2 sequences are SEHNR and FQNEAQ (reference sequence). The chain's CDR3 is CSSSLHPVGAFF. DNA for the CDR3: TGTTCCAGCAGCTTACATCCCGTCGGAGCTTTCTTT. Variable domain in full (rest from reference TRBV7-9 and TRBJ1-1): DTGVSQNPRHKITKRGQNVTFRCDPISEHNRLYWYRQTLGQGPEFLTYFQNEAQLEKSRLLSDRFSAERPKGSFSTLEIQRTEQGDSAMYLCSSSLHPVGAFFGQGTRLTVV.

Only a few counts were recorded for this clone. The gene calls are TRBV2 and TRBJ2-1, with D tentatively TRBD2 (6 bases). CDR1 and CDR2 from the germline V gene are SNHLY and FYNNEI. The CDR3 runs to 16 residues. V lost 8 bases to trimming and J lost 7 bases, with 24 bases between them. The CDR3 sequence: CASAYRAEGWGNEQFF. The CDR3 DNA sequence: TGTGCCAGCGCCTATCGAGCGGAGGGGTGGGGAAATGAGCAGTTCTTC.

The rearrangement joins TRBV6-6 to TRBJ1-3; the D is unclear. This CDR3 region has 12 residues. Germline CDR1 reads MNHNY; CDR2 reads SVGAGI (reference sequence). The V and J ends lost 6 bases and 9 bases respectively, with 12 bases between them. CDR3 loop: CASSPSSGTIYF. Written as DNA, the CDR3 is TGTGCCAGCAGCCCCTCATCCGGCACCATATATTTT.

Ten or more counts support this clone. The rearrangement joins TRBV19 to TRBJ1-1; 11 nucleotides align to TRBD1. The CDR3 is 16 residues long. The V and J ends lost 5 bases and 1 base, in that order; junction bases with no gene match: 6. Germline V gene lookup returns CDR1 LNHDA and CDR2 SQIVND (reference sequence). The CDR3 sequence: CASSPRTGGGNTEAFF. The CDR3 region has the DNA TGTGCCAGTAGTCCTCGGACAGGGGGCGGGAACACTGAAGCTTTCTTT.

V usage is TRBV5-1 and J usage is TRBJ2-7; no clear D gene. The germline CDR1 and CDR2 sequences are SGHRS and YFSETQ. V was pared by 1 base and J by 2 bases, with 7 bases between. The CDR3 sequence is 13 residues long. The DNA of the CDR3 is TGCGCCAGCAGCTTGACAGCAGCCTACGAGCAGTACTTC. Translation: CASSLTAAYEQYF.